What follows are 30 T cell receptor beta chains derived from one specimen sequenced in a study of T cells in women clearing cervical HPV infection. Profiling relied on immunoSEQ multiplex PCR, and the TCRdb table lists in-frame clones only, not all of them. This sample contains more than 30,000 clones. Sequenced material: blood buffy coat. These receptors were obtained from a woman between 18 and 70 years old with a cervical HPV16 infection that either progressed to CIN3+ or cleared (not recorded which).

Turning to this clone: The CDR3 end is not reached by the read, which stops 3 residues before it; the germline J gene fills it in. The chain recombines TRBV7-9 with TRBJ1-6; TRBD1 might be the D (6 bases). Per germline, CDR1 SEHNR and CDR2 FQNEAQ (reference sequence). This CDR3 spans 15 amino acids. Trimming stripped 1 base from V and 10 bases from J, with 14 bases between. CDR3 protein: CASSLDGGRSSPLHF. The part of the CDR3 DNA that was read is TGTGCCAGCAGCTTAGATGGGGGCCGGAGCTCACCC.

A note on this clone: The read is 3 residues too short to cover the CDR3 end, so that end is filled in from the germline J gene. The V gene is TRBV5-1, the J gene TRBJ1-1; perhaps TRBD1 as D (6 bases). CDR3 length: 14 residues. Per germline, CDR1 SGHRS and CDR2 YFSETQ. The V end lost 3 bases, the J end lost 2 bases, and 11 bases lay between the germline ends. Here the CDR3 reads CASSSGQPNTEAFF. The CDR3 bases that were read are TGCGCCAGCAGCTCAGGACAGCCCAACACTGAA.

Concerning this clone: Read coverage stops 3 residues before the CDR3 terminus; the germline J gene supplies the remainder. The J gene is TRBJ2-1, the V gene TRBV29-1; 7 bases map to TRBD1. CDR3 length: 15 residues. CDR1 and CDR2 (germline): SQVTM, ANQGSEA. With 6 bases clipped from V and 4 bases from J, the junction kept 12 bases outside the gene matches. CDR3 DNA (partial): TGCAGCGTGTCCCCGGGCAGGGGGTATTACAATGAG. Translation gives CSVSPGRGYYNE. The CDR3 in full is CSVSPGRGYYNEQFF.

Comment on this clone: Read sequence stops 3 residues before the CDR3 end, and the germline J gene provides the missing end. The rearrangement uses TRBV4-1 and TRBJ2-5, with 7 bases that match TRBD2. CDR3 size: 14 residues. V was pared by 1 base and J by 5 bases, with 4 bases of the junction left unmatched. Germline V gene sequence: CDR1 MGHRA, CDR2 YSYEKL. The sequenced part of the CDR3 DNA is TGCGCCAGCAGCCAAGTCCGGGGGGTGGAGACC. Encoded protein: CASSQVRGVET. The whole CDR3 reads CASSQVRGVETQYF.

Note on this clone: The CDR3 goes on 3 residues after the read ends, and that part is filled in from the germline J gene. The genes are TRBV3-1 (or the pseudogene TRBV3-2) and TRBJ2-5, with D possibly being TRBD1 or TRBD2 (5 bases each). This CDR3 is built from 16 residues. Deletions cut 0 bases from V and 3 bases from J, with 14 bases between. CDR1 LGHDT and CDR2 YNNKEL come from the germline V gene (reference sequence). CDR3 DNA (partial): TGTGCCAGCAGCCAAGATCCCCAGGGAGAAAAAGAGACC. Protein product: CASSQDPQGEKET. The whole CDR3 protein is CASSQDPQGEKETQYF.

About this clone: The DNA ends 3 residues before the CDR3 does, and the rest of the CDR3 is filled in from the germline J gene. V and J are TRBV7-9 and TRBJ1-5; no clear D. The germline V gene has CDR1 SEHNR and CDR2 FQNEAQ (reference sequence). With 5 bases removed from V and 7 bases from J, the gap between germline ends came to 12 bases. This CDR3 spans 13 amino acids. This CDR3 reads CASSPNEGQPQHF. Partial CDR3 DNA: TGTGCCAGCAGCCCCAATGAGGGCCAGCCC. The full variable domain, with the rest looked up from reference TRBV7-9 and TRBJ1-5, is DTGVSQNPRHKITKRGQNVTFRCDPISEHNRLYWYRQTLGQGPEFLTYFQNEAQLEKSRLLSDRFSAERPKGSFSTLEIQRTEQGDSAMYLCASSPNEGQPQHFGDGTRLSIL.

The sequenced CDR3 bases are TGCGCCAGCAGCTTCGGTAGCGGGCCCTACAATGAG. Translation gives CASSFGSGPYNE. The complete CDR3 protein is CASSFGSGPYNEQFF. This rearrangement joins TRBV5-1 to TRBJ2-1, with TRBD2 matching over 7 bases. Read sequence stops 3 residues before the CDR3 end, and the germline J gene provides the missing end. CDR1 is SGHRS and CDR2 is YFSETQ in the germline V gene. The J segment lost 2 bases and the V segment lost 2 bases, leaving 4 bases of the junction unmatched. This CDR3 region has 15 residues.

The covered CDR3 bases are TGCGCCAGCAGAATTGGACAGGGCGATTCACCC. As protein: CASRIGQGDSP. The full CDR3 reads CASRIGQGDSPLHF. The genes are TRBV5-1 and TRBJ1-6; 8 bases line up with TRBD1. Read coverage stops 3 residues before the CDR3 terminus; the germline J gene supplies the remainder. Germline CDR1 SGHRS, CDR2 YFSETQ. This CDR3 is 14 amino acids long. The V segment lost 5 bases and the J segment 8 bases; nucleotides outside the gene matches: 6.

Of note for this clone: The read comes to an end 3 residues before the CDR3 does, leaving the germline J gene to fill in the end. This chain uses TRBV19 with TRBJ2-2, with D perhaps matching TRBD1 (7 bases). The CDR3 length is 13 residues. CDR1 is LNHDA, CDR2 SQIVND, per germline (reference sequence). Trimming cost V 9 bases and J 5 bases, with 13 bases left between them. The CDR3 is CARTGRRTGELFF. CDR3 bases read: TGTGCCAGGACAGGGAGGAGGACCGGGGAG.

As regards this clone: Read sequence stops 3 residues before the CDR3 end, and the germline J gene provides the missing end. The chain uses TRBV30 and TRBJ2-7; 10 nucleotides align to TRBD1. Germline V CDR1 and CDR2: GTSNPN, SVGIG (reference sequence). After removal of 0 bases from V and 2 bases from J, the junction contained 1 base not matched to a gene. This CDR3 has 14 residues. CDR3 sequence: CAWSVGQGAYEQYF. CDR3 DNA (partial): TGTGCCTGGAGTGTAGGACAGGGGGCCTACGAG.

As concerns this clone: The read gets to within 3 residues of the CDR3 end, and the germline J gene fills in the rest. The chain couples TRBV7-8 to TRBJ2-5; 7 bases map to TRBD1. With 5 bases clipped from V and 7 bases from J, the junction kept 10 bases outside the gene matches. There are 14 residues in the CDR3. Germline CDR1 SGHVS, CDR2 FQNEAQ. The CDR3 sequence is CASSLGQYQRTQYF. The DNA read from the CDR3 is TGTGCCAGCAGCCTGGGACAGTACCAGCGGACC.

Points on this clone: From the germline J gene comes the end of the CDR3, since the read stops 3 residues before it. The chain employs TRBV28 and TRBJ1-4, with 8 bases identical to TRBD1. This CDR3 has 16 residues. Germline lookup yields CDR1 MDHEN and CDR2 SYDVKM. V was clipped by 5 bases and J by 8 bases; unmatched bases: 13. The CDR3 reads CASSTYPQGDGEKLFF. CDR3 DNA (partial): TGTGCCAGCAGTACCTACCCACAGGGGGATGGGGAAAAA.

Details on this clone: The CDR3 is cut off 3 residues early in the read; its end comes from the germline J gene. V gene TRBV7-3 combines with J gene TRBJ2-5; perhaps TRBD2 as D (7 bases). V lost 0 bases to trimming and J lost 0 bases, with 14 bases between them. The V gene's germline CDR1 is SGHTA and CDR2 FQGTGA. CDR3 size: 17 residues. CDR3 sequence: CASSLTGGQTHQETQYF. CDR3 DNA (partial): TGTGCCAGCAGCTTAACGGGGGGGCAGACTCACCAAGAGACC.

Turning to this clone: Coverage ceases 3 residues before the CDR3 finishes, and the germline J gene fills in the end. This chain uses TRBV5-1 with TRBJ2-2; 7 bases agree with TRBD2. Germline assignment: CDR1 SGHRS and CDR2 YFSETQ. The trim removed 2 bases at V and 5 bases at J, leaving 12 bases unmatched. CDR3 size: 17 residues. The CDR3 DNA, read in part, is TGCGCCAGCAGCTTCTGGGGTGCGGGAGCGGGGACCGGGGAG. The encoded protein is CASSFWGAGAGTGE. The entire CDR3 is CASSFWGAGAGTGELFF.

A note on this clone: The CDR3 end lies 3 residues beyond the end of the read and is filled in from the germline J gene. The chain uses TRBV7-2 and TRBJ2-2; no clear D gene. The V and J ends lost 3 bases and 3 bases respectively, with 8 bases between them. CDR1 and CDR2 (germline): SGHTA, FQGNSA. The CDR3 totals 14 residues. The DNA read from the CDR3 is TGTGCCAGCAGCTTGCGCGTAGACACCGGGGAG. Translation: CASSLRVDTGE. In full, the CDR3 reads CASSLRVDTGELFF.

Turning to this clone: The sequenced fragment ends 3 residues before the CDR3 boundary, so the rest is inferred from the germline J gene. The chain has TRBV6-2 or TRBV6-3 and TRBJ1-2, with TRBD1 matching 9 bases. Unmatched junction bases numbered 8, after V lost 5 bases and J lost 4 bases. This CDR3 has 15 amino acids. The V gene's germline CDR1 is MNHEY and CDR2 SVGEGT. The CDR3 protein is CASSVQGALSYGYTF. CDR3 DNA (partial): TGTGCCAGCAGTGTACAGGGGGCGCTTAGCTATGGC.

Turning to this clone: From the germline J gene comes the end of the CDR3, since the read stops 3 residues before it. V usage is TRBV30 and J usage is TRBJ1-5; TRBD1 is a possible D gene (5 bases). Trimming removed 3 bases at V and 4 bases at J, with 10 bases between. The CDR3 length is 13 residues. Germline V lookup: CDR1 GTSNPN, CDR2 SVGIG (reference sequence). The CDR3 reads CAWSKGENQPQHF. The CDR3 DNA, read in part, is TGTGCCTGGAGCAAAGGGGAGAATCAGCCC.

In regard to this clone: The CDR3 extends 3 residues past the end of the read, so its final part is completed from the germline J gene. V gene TRBV12-3 or TRBV12-4 combines with J gene TRBJ2-2; 12 nucleotides match TRBD2. V lost 8 bases, J lost 1 base, and 5 bases stayed unmatched. This CDR3 contains 16 residues. CDR3: CASGWTSGKNTGELFF. Partial CDR3 DNA: TGTGCCAGCGGGTGGACTAGCGGGAAGAACACCGGGGAG.

With respect to this clone: The sequenced fragment ends 3 residues before the CDR3 boundary, so the rest is inferred from the germline J gene. The chain has TRBV6-4 and TRBJ2-7; tentatively, D is TRBD2 (6 bases). This CDR3 region has 16 residues. With 0 bases removed from V and 4 bases from J, the gap between germline ends came to 16 bases. Germline loops: CDR1 MRHNA, CDR2 SNTAGT. Incomplete CDR3 DNA: TGTGCCAGCAGTGACTCAGGGGTCCTCGGGGGTTACGAG. Its translation: CASSDSGVLGGYE. From start to end, the CDR3 is CASSDSGVLGGYEQYF.

Turning to this clone: The CDR3 end is not reached by the read, which stops 3 residues before it; the germline J gene fills it in. This rearrangement joins TRBV28 to TRBJ1-5; possible D gene TRBD1, 6 bases. This CDR3 is built from 16 residues. The ends were cut back, 4 bases at V and 2 bases at J, with 15 bases in the middle. Germline CDR1 reads MDHEN; CDR2 reads SYDVKM. CDR3: CASSWGTGMGNQPQHF. The covered CDR3 bases are TGTGCCAGCAGTTGGGGAACAGGGATGGGCAATCAGCCC.

To note about this clone: Sequence at one end of the junction differs from germline and may be a read error. This CDR3 reads CASSQDLGLYSGNTIYF. CDR3 DNA, as far as it was read: TGCGCCAGCAGCCAAGATTTGGGCCTCTACTCTGGAAACACC. The V and J genes are TRBV4-2 and TRBJ1-3; no clear D. The CDR3 end is not reached by the read, which stops 3 residues before it; the germline J gene fills it in. The CDR3 is made up of 17 amino acids. Per the germline V gene, CDR1 is LGHNA and CDR2 is YNFKEQ.

Concerning this clone itself: Read data end 3 residues before the CDR3 end; the end is taken from the germline J gene. The rearrangement links TRBV7-2 to TRBJ2-1; D remains ambiguous. The CDR3 sequence is 13 residues long. The germline gives CDR1 SGHTA, CDR2 FQGNSA. Trimming stripped 1 base from V and 5 bases from J, with 6 bases between. CDR3 sequence: CASSLELNNEQFF. CDR3 bases read: TGTGCCAGCAGCTTAGAACTGAACAATGAG. The full variable domain, in which reference TRBV7-2 and TRBJ2-1 provide the parts outside the CDR3, is GAGVSQSPSNKVTEKGKDVELRCDPISGHTALYWYRQSLGQGLEFLIYFQGNSAPDKSGLPSDRFSAERTGGSVSTLTIQRTQQEDSAVYLCASSLELNNEQFFGPGTRLTVL.

With respect to this clone: The read ends 3 residues early relative to the CDR3; the germline J gene fills the gap. J is TRBJ2-7 and V is TRBV19; 7 bases line up with TRBD2. CDR3 length equals 15 residues. V lost 5 bases and J lost 2; bases outside the gene matches: 9. In germline, CDR1 is LNHDA, CDR2 SQIVND (reference sequence). Incomplete CDR3 DNA: TGTGCCAGTAGTTCGGGGGGTGTAGGAACCTACGAG. Its protein is CASSSGGVGTYE. The whole CDR3 is CASSSGGVGTYEQYF.

Comment on this clone: Read coverage stops 3 residues before the CDR3 terminus; the germline J gene supplies the remainder. The J gene is TRBJ1-1, the V gene TRBV5-4, with D maybe TRBD1 (5 bases). Germline values: CDR1 SGHNT, CDR2 YYREEE (reference sequence). V was trimmed by 0 bases and J by 1 base, leaving 10 bases between them. This CDR3 is 15 amino acids long. The DNA read from the CDR3 is TGTGCCAGCAGCTTGGGCCCCCAGGGGAACACTGAA. It yields the protein CASSLGPQGNTE. In full, the CDR3 reads CASSLGPQGNTEAFF.

CDR3 sequence reads: CASSVGGQSYQPQHF. Partial CDR3 DNA: TGTGCCAGCAGCGTTGGGGGCCAGTCATATCAGCCC. The J gene is TRBJ1-5, the V gene TRBV9; tentative D call: TRBD1 (6 bases). The read is 3 residues too short to cover the CDR3 end, so that end is filled in from the germline J gene. The V end was cut by 2 bases, the J end by 5 bases, with 14 bases between. CDR3 length: 15 amino acids. CDR1 is SGDLS, CDR2 YYNGEE, per germline.

Of note for this clone: The CDR3 end is not reached by the read, which stops 3 residues before it; the germline J gene fills it in. The chain uses TRBV6-2 or TRBV6-3 and TRBJ2-1, with 10 bases identical to TRBD2. The CDR3 has 17 amino acids. Trimming at V came to 5 bases and at J to 5 bases, leaving 12 bases not matched to a gene. Germline V lookup: CDR1 MNHEY, CDR2 SVGEGT. The CDR3 loop is CASSHSSGLARDNEQFF. CDR3 DNA (partial): TGTGCCAGCAGTCATTCCTCGGGACTAGCGCGGGACAATGAG.

The CDR3 sequence is CATSEAVRGWTGELFF. The CDR3 DNA, read in part, is TGTGCCACCAGTGAAGCGGTTCGGGGATGGACCGGGGAG. V and J are TRBV24-1 and TRBJ2-2, with D perhaps TRBD2 (5 bases). Read sequence stops 3 residues before the CDR3 end, and the germline J gene provides the missing end. Between the trimmed V and J ends, which lost 4 bases and 5 bases, there was a span of 16 bases. Looked up from germline, CDR1 is KGHDR and CDR2 is SFDVKD. This CDR3 region has 16 residues.

To note about this clone: The read gets to within 3 residues of the CDR3 end, and the germline J gene fills in the rest. The J gene is TRBJ1-1, the V gene TRBV6-2 or TRBV6-3, with TRBD1 matching 7 bases. V lost 3 bases, J lost 1 base, and 11 bases stayed unmatched. CDR1 MNHEY and CDR2 SVGEGT come from the germline V gene. CDR3 length: 17 amino acids. The part of the CDR3 DNA that was read is TGTGCCAGCAGTTATCAACTCCCCGACAGGGAGAACACTGAA. This codes for CASSYQLPDRENTE. In full, the CDR3 reads CASSYQLPDRENTEAFF.

Turning to this clone: The read finishes 3 residues shy of the CDR3 end, and the germline J gene is used to complete it. V gene TRBV6-2 or TRBV6-3 combines with J gene TRBJ2-7; TRBD2 matches 10 bases. The trim removed 3 bases at V and 2 bases at J, leaving 4 bases unmatched. In germline, CDR1 is MNHEY, CDR2 SVGEGT. CDR3 length: 15 residues. The sequenced CDR3 bases are TGTGCCAGCAGTTATAGCGGGGGGCAGACCTACGAG. It translates to CASSYSGGQTYE. The whole CDR3 region reads CASSYSGGQTYEQYF.

On this clone: Read data end 3 residues before the CDR3 end; the end is taken from the germline J gene. This chain joins TRBV19 and TRBJ1-5, with 7 bases identical to TRBD1. V dropped 10 bases and J dropped 0; count of bases not matched to a gene: 6. Germline CDR1 and CDR2: LNHDA and SQIVND (reference sequence). This CDR3 contains 14 residues. CDR3 residues: CATVNRGSNQPQHF. The DNA read from the CDR3 is TGTGCCACCGTAAACAGGGGTAGCAATCAGCCC.